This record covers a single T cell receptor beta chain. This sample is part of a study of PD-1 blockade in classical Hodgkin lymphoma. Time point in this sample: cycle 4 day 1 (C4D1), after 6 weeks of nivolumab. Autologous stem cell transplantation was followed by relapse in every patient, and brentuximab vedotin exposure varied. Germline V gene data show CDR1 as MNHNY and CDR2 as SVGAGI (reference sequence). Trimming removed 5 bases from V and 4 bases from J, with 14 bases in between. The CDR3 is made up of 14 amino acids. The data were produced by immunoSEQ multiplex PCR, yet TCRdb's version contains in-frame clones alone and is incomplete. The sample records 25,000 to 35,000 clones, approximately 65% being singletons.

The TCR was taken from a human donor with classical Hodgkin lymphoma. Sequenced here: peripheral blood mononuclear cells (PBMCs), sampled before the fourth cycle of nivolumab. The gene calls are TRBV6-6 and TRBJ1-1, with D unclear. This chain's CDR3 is CASSRRLLTTEAFF. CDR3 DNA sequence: TGTGCCAGCAGTCGAAGACTTCTAACCACTGAAGCTTTCTTT.